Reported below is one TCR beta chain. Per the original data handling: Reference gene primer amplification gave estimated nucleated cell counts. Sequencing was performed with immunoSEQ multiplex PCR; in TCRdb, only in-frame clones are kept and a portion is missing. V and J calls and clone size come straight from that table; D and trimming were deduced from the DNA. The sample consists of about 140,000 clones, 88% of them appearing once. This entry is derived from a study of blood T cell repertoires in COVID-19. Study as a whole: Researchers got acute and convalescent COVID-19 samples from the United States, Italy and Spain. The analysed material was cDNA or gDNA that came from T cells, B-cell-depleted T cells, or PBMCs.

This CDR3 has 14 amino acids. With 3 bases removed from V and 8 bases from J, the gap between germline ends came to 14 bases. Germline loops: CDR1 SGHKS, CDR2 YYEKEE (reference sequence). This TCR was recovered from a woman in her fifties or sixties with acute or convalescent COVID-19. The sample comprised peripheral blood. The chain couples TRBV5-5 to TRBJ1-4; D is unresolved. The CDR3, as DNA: TGTGCCAGCAGCTCGGACTGGCCTGGGGAAAAACTGTTTTTT. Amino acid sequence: CASSSDWPGEKLFF.